Listed below are T cell receptor beta chains from one sample, sequenced in a study of T cells in Graves' hyperthyroidism and ophthalmopathy. TCRdb passed the multiplex PCR reads through MiXCR, listing each CDR3 protein once. Of hundreds of thousands of distinct CDR3 sequences listed, about 35% are singletons. The specimen was blood. The receptors originated from a woman aged 40 to 55 with Graves' hyperthyroidism. The CDR3 runs from the conserved cysteine through the conserved F or W. The D gene is left open where the match is weak. Not all rows give a size; the values are once, few, many and, for expanded clones, a class.

- - TRBJ2-1 TRBV29-1 CSVARAGEQFF TGCAGCGTTGCAAGGGCTGGGGAGCAGTTCTTC
TRBD2 once TRBJ2-1 TRBV2 CASSEGLAGNNEQFF TGTGCCAGCAGTGAGGGACTAGCGGGAAACAATGAGCAGTTCTTC
- once TRBJ2-7 TRBV10-3 CASSVSVGAREQYF TGTGCCAGCAGTGTGAGCGTAGGGGCTCGGGAGCAGTACTTC
- few TRBJ2-5 TRBV6-1 CASGTGTETQYF TGTGCCAGCGGGACGGGTACAGAGACCCAGTACTTC
- many TRBJ1-2 TRBV10-3 CAIEGEVNYGYTF TGTGCCATCGAGGGGGAGGTGAACTATGGCTACACCTTC
- - TRBJ1-1 TRBV2 CASRDEGNTEAFF TGTGCCAGCAGGGACGAGGGGAACACTGAAGCTTTCTTT
TRBD1 many TRBJ1-5 TRBV12-3/TRBV12-4 CASALTGEGNQPQHF TGTGCCAGCGCCCTGACAGGGGAAGGCAATCAGCCCCAGCATTTT
TRBD2 few TRBJ2-3 TRBV25-1 CASTLAGSTDTQYF TGTGCCAGCACACTAGCGGGAAGCACAGATACGCAGTATTTT
- many TRBJ1-3 TRBV7-9 CASSLYSSSGNTIYF TGTGCCAGCAGCTTATACTCCAGCTCTGGAAACACCATATATTTT
- many TRBJ1-1 TRBV19 CASSTSVNTEAFF TGTGCCAGTAGTACGTCAGTGAACACTGAAGCTTTCTTT
- - TRBJ1-1 TRBV5-1 CASRTTGGAFF TGCGCCAGCAGAACAACTGGTGGAGCTTTCTTT
- many TRBJ1-1 TRBV7-9 CASSLEVVSYDEAFF TGTGCCAGCAGCTTAGAGGTCGTTTCGTACGATGAAGCTTTCTTT
- - TRBJ1-1 TRBV10-3 CAISQTGNTEAFF TGTGCCATCAGCCAGACAGGGAACACTGAAGCTTTCTTT
- - TRBJ2-2 TRBV7-9 CASSLWARVAENTGELFF TGTGCCAGCAGCTTATGGGCCCGGGTGGCGGAGAACACCGGGGAGCTGTTTTTT
TRBD1 - TRBJ2-6 TRBV20-1 CSARLRDRDSGANVLTF TGCAGTGCTAGACTCCGGGACAGGGACTCTGGGGCCAACGTCCTGACTTTC
TRBD1 - TRBJ1-3 TRBV7-9 CASSLGTDRVAGNTIYF TGTGCCAGCAGCTTAGGCACTGACAGGGTTGCTGGAAACACCATATATTTT
- many TRBJ1-2 TRBV2 CASSETQGYGYTF TGTGCCAGCAGTGAAACCCAGGGCTATGGCTACACCTTC
- - TRBJ2-3 TRBV10-3 CAISESTRAPDTQYF TGTGCCATCAGTGAGTCGACCAGGGCTCCAGATACGCAGTATTTT
- many TRBJ1-2 TRBV15 CATSRDLAGWRTYTF TGTGCCACCAGCAGAGACCTGGCAGGATGGAGGACCTACACCTTC
- - TRBJ2-7 TRBV7-1 CASSTRGPVPSEQYF TGTGCCAGCAGCACACGGGGCCCCGTACCGTCCGAGCAGTACTTC
- many TRBJ1-3 TRBV6-5 CASSYSEGGNTIYF TGTGCCAGCAGTTACTCAGAGGGAGGAAACACCATATATTTT
- many TRBJ1-1 TRBV7-9 CASSLYPLGEGAEAFF TGTGCCAGCAGCTTATACCCCTTGGGGGAGGGGGCTGAAGCTTTCTTT
- many TRBJ1-2 TRBV9 CASSRGSEGGYTF TGTGCCAGCAGTCGGGGGTCCGAGGGTGGCTACACCTTC
TRBD2 - TRBJ2-5 TRBV20-1 CSATLSRLAGKETQYF TGCAGTGCTACCCTGTCCCGGCTAGCGGGGAAAGAGACCCAGTACTTC
- - TRBJ2-5 TRBV10-3 CAIGTPGEETQYF TGTGCCATCGGGACTCCAGGGGAAGAGACCCAGTACTTC
- few TRBJ1-4 TRBV7-9 CASSYERAKLFF TGTGCCAGCAGCTATGAGCGGGCAAAACTGTTTTTT
- many TRBJ1-5 TRBV7-7 CATPGHLNQPQHF TGTGCTACCCCGGGTCATCTTAATCAGCCCCAGCATTTT
TRBD1 - TRBJ1-2 TRBV11-2 CASSPINRGNNYGYTF TGTGCCAGCAGCCCCATCAACAGGGGAAATAACTATGGCTACACCTTC
- - TRBJ1-5 TRBV12-3/TRBV12-4 CASSLRGDTVAEPQHF TGTGCCAGCAGTTTGAGGGGGGACACGGTGGCTGAGCCCCAGCATTTT
- many TRBJ2-2 TRBV15 CATSGPFANTGELFF TGTGCCACCAGTGGACCGTTCGCGAACACCGGGGAGCTGTTTTTT
- - TRBJ2-5 TRBV7-2 CASSPPHPLDEKTQYF TGTGCCAGCAGCCCCCCACACCCCCTGGATGAGAAGACCCAGTACTTC
TRBD1 once TRBJ1-2 TRBV10-3 CAIHGQGKETNYGYTF TGTGCCATCCATGGACAGGGGAAGGAGACTAACTATGGCTACACCTTC
- few TRBJ1-1 TRBV15 CATSRDSADTEAFF TGTGCCACCAGCAGAGATTCTGCGGATACTGAAGCTTTCTTT